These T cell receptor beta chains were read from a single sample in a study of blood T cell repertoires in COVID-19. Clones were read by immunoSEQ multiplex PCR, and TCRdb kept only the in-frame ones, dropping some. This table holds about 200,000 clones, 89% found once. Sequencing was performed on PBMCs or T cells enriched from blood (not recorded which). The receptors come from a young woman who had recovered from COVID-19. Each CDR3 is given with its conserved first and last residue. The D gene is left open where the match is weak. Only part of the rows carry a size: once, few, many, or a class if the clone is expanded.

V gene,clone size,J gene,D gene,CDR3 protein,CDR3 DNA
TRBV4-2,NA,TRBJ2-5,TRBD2,CASSPSRLAEETQYF,TGTGCCAGCAGCCCGTCGCGACTAGCGGAAGAGACCCAGTACTTC
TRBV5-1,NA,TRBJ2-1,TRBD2,CASSLAGSGGESEQFF,TGCGCCAGCAGCTTGGCCGGTAGCGGGGGAGAGAGTGAGCAGTTCTTC
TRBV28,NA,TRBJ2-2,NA,CASRASSGELFF,TGTGCCAGCAGAGCCTCCTCCGGGGAGCTGTTTTTT
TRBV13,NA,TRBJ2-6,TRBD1,CASSYSGTGGPPGANVLTF,TGTGCCAGCAGCTATAGTGGGACAGGGGGTCCCCCTGGGGCCAACGTCCTGACTTTC
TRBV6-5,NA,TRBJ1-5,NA,CASSYSRQINQPQHF,TGTGCCAGCAGTTACTCGAGGCAGATCAATCAGCCCCAGCATTTT
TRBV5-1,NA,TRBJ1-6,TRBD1,CASSSPDRGGNDSPLHF,TGCGCCAGCAGCTCCCCTGACAGGGGGGGCAATGATTCACCCCTCCACTTT
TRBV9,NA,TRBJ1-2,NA,CASSVVLKPSRQLNYGYTF,TGTGCCAGCAGCGTAGTGTTGAAGCCCTCCCGTCAACTTAACTATGGCTACACCTTC
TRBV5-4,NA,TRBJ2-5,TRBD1,CASRGQGSRETQYF,TGTGCCAGCAGAGGACAGGGCTCCCGGGAGACCCAGTACTTC
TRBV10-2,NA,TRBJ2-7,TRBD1,CASSEFRTGAGEQYF,TGCGCCAGCAGTGAGTTCCGGACAGGGGCCGGGGAGCAGTACTTC
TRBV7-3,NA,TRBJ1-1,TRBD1,CASSFNPQGGCFRAFF,TGTGCCAGCAGCTTCAACCCACAGGGGGGCTGTTTTCGAGCTTTCTTT
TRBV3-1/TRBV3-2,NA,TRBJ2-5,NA,CASSGIGTEIETQYF,TGTGCCAGCAGCGGAATCGGGACTGAAATCGAGACCCAGTACTTC
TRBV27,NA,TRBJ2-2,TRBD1,CASSDRGRGAGELFF,TGTGCCAGCAGTGATAGGGGGCGCGGAGCCGGGGAGCTGTTTTTT
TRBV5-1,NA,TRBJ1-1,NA,CASSLWGAVTEAFF,TGCGCCAGCAGCTTGTGGGGCGCGGTCACTGAAGCTTTCTTT
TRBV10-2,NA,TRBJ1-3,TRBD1,CASSEMDRGGNTIYF,TGCGCCAGCAGCGAAATGGACAGGGGTGGAAACACCATATATTTT
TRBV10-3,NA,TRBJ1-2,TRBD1,CAISGTGEGYTF,TGTGCCATCAGTGGGACAGGGGAGGGCTACACCTTC
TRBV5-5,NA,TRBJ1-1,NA,CASSLRYQSNTEAFF,TGTGCCAGCAGTCTCCGTTACCAGTCGAACACTGAAGCTTTCTTT
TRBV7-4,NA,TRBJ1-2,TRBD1,CVYQRGLKGYTF,TGTGTCTACCAAAGGGGGCTCAAGGGCTACACCTTC
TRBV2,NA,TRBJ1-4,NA,CASSEDNYPGKLFF,TGTGCCAGCAGTGAGGACAACTACCCTGGGAAACTGTTTTTT
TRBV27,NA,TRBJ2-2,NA,CASSLRGAATGELFF,TGTGCCAGCAGTTTAAGGGGTGCGGCCACCGGGGAGCTGTTTTTT
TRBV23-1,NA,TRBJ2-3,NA,CASSHPDTDTQYF,TGCGCCAGCAGTCATCCAGACACAGATACGCAGTATTTT
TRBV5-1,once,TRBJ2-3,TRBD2,CASSFIQRGGKDTQYF,TGCGCCAGCAGCTTTATCCAGCGGGGGGGTAAGGATACGCAGTATTTT
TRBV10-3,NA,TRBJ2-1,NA,CAISAQGDEQFF,TGTGCCATCAGTGCCCAGGGTGATGAGCAGTTCTTC
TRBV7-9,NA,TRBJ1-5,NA,CASSFADSNQPQHF,TGTGCCAGCAGCTTTGCGGATAGCAATCAGCCCCAGCATTTT
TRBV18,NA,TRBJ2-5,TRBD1,CASSPFLTGEAETQYF,TGTGCCAGCTCACCCTTCCTGACAGGGGAGGCAGAGACCCAGTACTTC
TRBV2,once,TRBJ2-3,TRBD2,CASSALAGGETDTQYF,TGTGCCAGCAGTGCGCTAGCGGGGGGAGAGACAGATACGCAGTATTTT
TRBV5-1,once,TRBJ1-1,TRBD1,CASSPNWDRNTEAFF,TGCGCCAGCAGCCCGAACTGGGACAGGAACACTGAAGCTTTCTTT
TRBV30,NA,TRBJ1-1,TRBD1,CAGQGGDRGQNTEAFF,TGTGCCGGCCAGGGAGGCGACAGGGGCCAAAACACTGAAGCTTTCTTT
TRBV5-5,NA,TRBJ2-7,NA,CASSLSGRVGEQYF,TGTGCCAGCAGCTTGTCGGGAAGGGTGGGGGAGCAGTACTTC
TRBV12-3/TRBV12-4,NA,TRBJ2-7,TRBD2,CASSFSGRGEQYF,TGTGCCAGCAGTTTTAGCGGGAGGGGCGAGCAGTACTTC
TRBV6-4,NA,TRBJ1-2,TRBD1,CASRRQGERSISNYGYTF,TGTGCCAGCAGAAGACAGGGGGAACGTAGTATTTCTAACTATGGCTACACCTTC
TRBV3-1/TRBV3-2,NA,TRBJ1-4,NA,CASSQGGTPGLFF,TGTGCCAGCAGCCAGGGGGGGACGCCCGGGCTGTTTTTT
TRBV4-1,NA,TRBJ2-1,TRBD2,CASSQDLGGGNNEQFF,TGCGCCAGCAGCCAAGATTTGGGCGGGGGAAACAATGAGCAGTTCTTC
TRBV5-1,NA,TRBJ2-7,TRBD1,CASSFGTVSYEQYF,TGCGCCAGCAGCTTCGGGACAGTGTCCTACGAGCAGTACTTC
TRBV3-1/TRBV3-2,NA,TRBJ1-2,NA,CASSQEPTENYGYTF,TGTGCCAGCAGCCAAGAACCGACAGAAAACTATGGCTACACCTTC
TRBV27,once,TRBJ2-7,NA,CASSPVEGGSYEQYF,TGTGCCAGCAGTCCGGTTGAAGGAGGGTCCTACGAGCAGTACTTC
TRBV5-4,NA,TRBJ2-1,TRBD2,CASSSAGRGAHNEQFF,TGTGCCAGCAGCTCCGCGGGGCGGGGGGCCCACAATGAGCAGTTCTTC